These 18 T cell receptor beta chains came from one sample sequenced in a study of spatial heterogeneity in lung cancer. Study-wide findings and caveats: Mutation counts in tumors were tracked by counts of expanded intratumoral alpha and beta TCRs.

These TCRs' antigens remain unknown. Time point defined: sample taken at primary tumor resection. MiXCR, run by TCRdb on the 5' RACE reads, gives a single entry per CDR3 protein. The sample includes 7,000 or so distinct CDR3 sequences, around 11% seen only once; the top ten take over 9.5%. This sample comprised lung tumor tissue, obtained at surgery. Source of these receptors: a female donor with early-stage non-small cell lung cancer.

This clonotype is categorized as medium-sized. The gene calls are TRBV27 and TRBJ1-2; TRBD1 agrees at 8 bases. J was trimmed by 8 bases and V by 6 bases; bases with no gene match: 8. CDR1 is MNHEY and CDR2 is SMNVEV in the germline V gene (reference sequence). The CDR3 consists of 13 residues. DNA for the CDR3: TGTGCCAGCAGCGACCCGACAGGGGAGGGCTACACCTTC. Translation: CASSDPTGEGYTF.

This clonotype is judged medium-sized. The chain employs TRBV20-1 and TRBJ2-3, with D unclear. From germline, CDR1 is DFQATT and CDR2 SNEGSKA (reference sequence). V lost 0 bases and J 3 bases, leaving 13 bases between the germline ends. This CDR3 is 15 amino acids long. DNA of the CDR3: TGCAGTGCTAGAGATCTAGGAGCCCTTACAGATACGCAGTATTTT. It encodes CSARDLGALTDTQYF.

The chain couples TRBV7-8 to TRBJ1-1, with no clear D. There are 12 residues in the CDR3. Germline CDR1 and CDR2: SGHVS and FQNEAQ. With 5 bases removed from V and 6 bases from J, the gap between germline ends came to 10 bases. The CDR3 DNA reads as TGTGCCAGCAGCCCCTTTGGAGCTGAAGCTTTCTTT. Protein: CASSPFGAEAFF.

This clonotype rates as medium-sized. The rearrangement links TRBV4-3 to TRBJ2-5, with 15 bases matching TRBD2. Per germline, CDR1 LGHNA and CDR2 YSLEER. The length of the CDR3 is 17 residues. J gave up 6 bases and V 3 bases, and 8 bases lay outside the gene matches. The CDR3: CASSQAGLAGGPKTQYF. The CDR3 coding sequence is TGCGCCAGCAGCCAGGCAGGACTAGCGGGGGGGCCGAAGACCCAGTACTTC.

V usage is TRBV11-3 and J usage is TRBJ2-3, with TRBD2 identical over 7 bases. J gave up 3 bases and V 3 bases, and 6 bases lay outside the gene matches. This CDR3 is built from 15 residues. Germline V gives CDR1 SGHNT, CDR2 YENEEA. In DNA form, the CDR3 reads TGTGCCAGCAGCTTTTTGCGGGGAGGGACAGATACGCAGTATTTT. Its translation is CASSFLRGGTDTQYF.

J is TRBJ2-1 and V is TRBV24-1; 8 nucleotides match TRBD2. Germline V gives CDR1 KGHDR, CDR2 SFDVKD. CDR3 length: 15 residues. J lost 7 bases, V lost 2 bases, and 6 bases had no gene match. The CDR3 nucleotides read TGTGCCACCAGTGATTGGGCGGGGGGCAGAAATGAGCAGTTCTTC. This encodes CATSDWAGGRNEQFF.

This clonotype turned up a few times. The CDR3 loop is CSASGQGSTDTQYF. Written as DNA, the CDR3 is TGCAGTGCTAGCGGACAGGGGAGCACAGATACGCAGTATTTT. The V gene is TRBV20-1, the J gene TRBJ2-3; 9 nucleotides agree with TRBD1. V lost 3 bases, J lost 0 bases, and 1 base stayed unmatched. This CDR3 has 14 amino acids. CDR1 is DFQATT, CDR2 SNEGSKA, per germline (reference sequence).

By sample fraction, this clonotype is medium-sized. In nucleotides, the CDR3 is TGTGCCAGCAGTTCGACATGGACAGCTGTCTACGAGCAGTACTTC. Its protein is CASSSTWTAVYEQYF. The gene calls are TRBV28 and TRBJ2-7; D may be TRBD1 (6 bases). Trimming pared 4 bases from V and 3 bases from J, leaving 16 bases between. This CDR3 comprises 15 residues. Germline assignment: CDR1 MDHEN and CDR2 SYDVKM.

This clonotype occurred many times. The chain combines TRBV7-8 with TRBJ1-1; no firm D call. This CDR3 region has 13 residues. Germline CDR1 is SGHVS and CDR2 is FQNEAQ. The V end was cut by 5 bases, the J end by 2 bases, with 9 bases between. CDR3 loop: CASSLTLNTEAFF. The CDR3 DNA reads as TGTGCCAGCAGCCTGACACTTAACACTGAAGCTTTCTTT.

As for this clonotype: A single base separates this from a much larger clone, so it may be a read error. The chain couples TRBV6-5 to TRBJ1-2; 10 bases align to TRBD1. Germline V gives CDR1 MNHEY, CDR2 SVGAGI. The length of the CDR3 is 16 residues. CDR3 region: CAGRKLPTGGNYGYTF. CDR3 DNA sequence: TGTGCCGGCAGGAAACTACCGACAGGGGGCAACTATGGCTACACCTTC.

Many counts were recorded for this clonotype. This chain joins TRBV6-2 or TRBV6-3 and TRBJ1-6, with TRBD1 as a possible D gene (5 bases). The ends were cut back, 6 bases at V and 5 bases at J, with 11 bases in the middle. The germline V gene has CDR1 MNHEY and CDR2 SVGEGT. CDR3 length equals 14 residues. CDR3 residues: CASRWGRDNSPLHF. CDR3 DNA: TGTGCCAGCAGGTGGGGACGGGATAATTCACCCCTCCACTTT.

This clonotype was detected only a few times. The chain carries TRBV7-3 and TRBJ2-3; D not resolved. CDR3 length equals 15 residues. V was trimmed by 5 bases and J by 2 bases, leaving 14 bases between them. Germline V CDR1 and CDR2: SGHTA, FQGTGA. The CDR3 DNA sequence: TGTGCCAGCAGCGTGTTGGGCTCAGACACAGATACGCAGTATTTT. Its protein product is CASSVLGSDTDTQYF.

This clonotype was observed at least ten times. The chain employs TRBV12-3 or TRBV12-4 and TRBJ1-1, with D tentatively TRBD1 (6 bases). The CDR3 is 15 residues long. Trimming removed 3 bases at V and 1 base at J, with 12 bases between. Here the CDR3 reads CASSLGGLRNTEAFF. The CDR3 nucleotides are TGTGCCAGCAGTTTGGGGGGGCTCAGGAACACTGAAGCTTTCTTT.

Only a few counts were recorded for this clonotype. V gene TRBV7-6 combines with J gene TRBJ1-1, with D maybe TRBD1 (6 bases). Trimming left V 1 base short and J 6 bases short, with 15 bases between. The germline gives CDR1 SGHVS, CDR2 FNYEAQ. This CDR3 is built from 15 residues. Here the CDR3 DNA reads TGTGCCAGCAGCTTAGTCGCTTCGGACAGAGCTGAAGCTTTCTTT. It codes for CASSLVASDRAEAFF.

The table lists this clonotype with a few counts. The rearrangement joins TRBV9 to TRBJ2-3; 7 bases map to TRBD2. Germline CDR1 reads SGDLS; CDR2 reads YYNGEE. Trimming cost V 1 base and J 1 base; bases outside gene matches: 0. The CDR3 loop spans 14 amino acids. The CDR3 nucleotides read TGTGCCAGCAGCGTAAGCGGGGGCACAGATACGCAGTATTTT. This encodes CASSVSGGTDTQYF.

This clonotype was counted a few times. This chain connects TRBV4-2 to TRBJ1-1; possibly TRBD1 for D (6 bases). Germline CDR1 and CDR2: LGHNA and YNFKEQ. CDR3 length: 13 residues. The V gene lost 4 bases and the J gene lost 5 bases, with 11 bases spanning the gap. The CDR3 protein is CASSLPGVTEAFF. The CDR3 DNA reads as TGTGCCAGCAGCCTCCCAGGGGTTACTGAAGCTTTCTTT.

This clonotype appeared a few times. The chain employs TRBV4-2 and TRBJ1-2; tentatively, D is TRBD1 (5 bases). The CDR3 has 17 amino acids. Germline V gene lookup returns CDR1 LGHNA and CDR2 YNFKEQ. The V end lost 0 bases, the J end lost 4 bases, and 18 bases lay between the germline ends. The CDR3, as DNA: TGTGCCAGCAGCCAAGATCTTACAGGAGGAAAGCTCTATGGCTACACCTTC. This encodes CASSQDLTGGKLYGYTF.

This clonotype was seen ten or more times. The V call is TRBV20-1, the J call TRBJ1-2, with D unresolved. Between the trimmed V and J ends, which lost 0 bases and 4 bases, there was a span of 9 bases. Germline assignment: CDR1 DFQATT and CDR2 SNEGSKA (reference sequence). CDR3 length equals 13 residues. The CDR3 is CSARDRAAYGYTF. For the CDR3, the DNA is TGCAGTGCTAGAGATCGGGCGGCCTATGGCTACACCTTC.